The 24 T cell receptor beta chains below all came from one sample that was sequenced in a study of blood T cell repertoires in COVID-19 (dated by TCRdb to about 2020). Receptors were amplified or captured by the immunoSEQ multiplex PCR assay. TCRdb mirrors the immuneACCESS table, restricted to in-frame sequences. Some clones are absent from its copies; in checked studies, under half trace to an unresolved V gene, and the reason for the others is unknown. This sample lists 200,000 to 300,000 clones; about nine tenths were detected once. Approximately 7.5% of the sample belongs to the ten largest clones. The sample was peripheral blood. These receptors were collected from a man aged 60-69 years who had recovered from COVID-19.

J is TRBJ1-4 and V is TRBV19, with D perhaps TRBD1 (6 bases). Trimming took 7 bases from V and 5 from J, leaving 17 bases between them. This CDR3 spans 15 amino acids. Per germline, CDR1 LNHDA and CDR2 SQIVND (reference sequence). CDR3 coding DNA: TGTGCCAGTAATGGGCCGGGACATTCGAATGAAAAACTGTTTTTT. Residues: CASNGPGHSNEKLFF.

This clone was seen only once. The chain couples TRBV12-3 or TRBV12-4 to TRBJ1-5, with a weak D call TRBD1 (5 bases). The V and J ends lost 7 bases and 2 bases respectively, with 9 bases between them. The CDR3 is made up of 13 amino acids. This CDR3 is CASMDTRNQPQHF. DNA for the CDR3: TGTGCCAGCATGGACACCCGCAATCAGCCCCAGCATTTT.

The chain carries TRBV28 and TRBJ2-3; the match to TRBD2 covers 13 bases. V lost 1 base, J lost 5 bases, and 9 bases stayed unmatched. This CDR3 is built from 18 residues. Per germline, CDR1 MDHEN and CDR2 SYDVKM. The CDR3 DNA sequence: TGTGCCAGCAGTTTATTCGGACTAGCGGGGGAAACTATAGATACGCAGTATTTT. This gives the protein CASSLFGLAGETIDTQYF. Full variable domain (remainder filled in from reference TRBV28 and TRBJ2-3): DVKVTQSSRYLVKRTGEKVFLECVQDMDHENMFWYRQDPGLGLRLIYFSYDVKMKEKGDIPEGYSVSREKKERFSLILESASTNQTSMYLCASSLFGLAGETIDTQYFGPGTRLTVL.

This clone was counted a single time. J is TRBJ2-2 and V is TRBV10-3; 7 bases match TRBD2. CDR1 is ENHRY, CDR2 SYGVKD, per germline. Trimming cost V 3 bases and J 4 bases; bases outside gene matches: 8. The CDR3 has 16 residues. The CDR3 DNA follows: TGTGCCATCAGTGACTTGCATTGGGAGGGCACCGGGGAGCTGTTTTTT. Its translation: CAISDLHWEGTGELFF.

The chain is built from TRBV9 and TRBJ2-3, with TRBD1 as a possible D gene (5 bases). The CDR3 has 15 residues. V was cut by 5 bases and J by 5 bases, with 18 bases left in between. The germline CDR1 and CDR2 sequences are SGDLS and YYNGEE. The DNA for the CDR3 is TGTGCCAGCAGGTGGGGAAAGGGGCCGGGAGATACGCAGTATTTT. Amino acids: CASRWGKGPGDTQYF.

There are a few counts of this clone. The genes are TRBV2 and TRBJ2-2, with 8 bases identical to TRBD2. Germline lookup yields CDR1 SNHLY and CDR2 FYNNEI. The CDR3 is made up of 17 amino acids. Trimming cost V 7 bases and J 4 bases; bases outside gene matches: 14. Here the CDR3 DNA reads TGTGCCAGCACGACTGAACGGGGGGGCCGGGGCACCGGGGAGCTGTTTTTT. Translated: CASTTERGGRGTGELFF.

The J gene is TRBJ2-3, the V gene TRBV6-5, with D perhaps TRBD2 (7 bases). Germline V gene lookup returns CDR1 MNHEY and CDR2 SVGAGI. The CDR3 has 15 amino acids. Trimming took off 6 bases at V and 6 bases at J, with 19 bases between the two ends. The CDR3 protein is CASRGSGGRPDTQYF. CDR3 DNA sequence: TGTGCCAGCAGGGGATCGGGGGGCCGCCCGGATACGCAGTATTTT.

This rearrangement joins TRBV9 to TRBJ1-1; D perhaps matches TRBD1 (6 bases). The CDR3 is 13 residues long. Trimming removed 4 bases from V and 1 base from J, with 8 bases in between. CDR1 and CDR2 from the germline V gene are SGDLS and YYNGEE. CDR3 coding DNA: TGTGCCAGCAGCCTACAGGGGAACACTGAAGCTTTCTTT. Protein product: CASSLQGNTEAFF.

The chain links TRBV9 to TRBJ1-2, with 7 bases fitting TRBD1. The CDR3 covers 15 residues. Per the germline V gene, CDR1 is SGDLS and CDR2 is YYNGEE. V lost 4 bases and J lost 2; bases outside the gene matches: 8. CDR3 protein: CASSKQTGQNYGYTF. The CDR3 DNA is TGTGCCAGCAGCAAACAGACAGGGCAAAACTATGGCTACACCTTC.

The chain is built from TRBV30 and TRBJ2-2, with unresolved D. This CDR3 contains 13 residues. The V gene lost 0 bases and the J gene lost 5 bases, with 7 bases spanning the gap. CDR1 and CDR2 (germline): GTSNPN, SVGIG (reference sequence). CDR3 sequence: CAWSVMATGELFF. The CDR3 DNA reads TGTGCCTGGAGTGTAATGGCAACCGGGGAGCTGTTTTTT. The whole variable domain, filled in from reference TRBV30 and TRBJ2-2, reads SQTIHQWPATLVQPVGSPLSLECTVEGTSNPNLYWYRQAAGRGLQLLFYSVGIGQISSEVPQNLSASRPQDRQFILSSKKLLLSDSGFYLCAWSVMATGELFFGEGSRLTVL.

The gene calls are TRBV7-2 and TRBJ1-1; D is perhaps TRBD1 (5 bases). Germline values: CDR1 SGHTA, CDR2 FQGNSA. V lost 2 bases, J lost 4 bases, and 11 bases lay in between. The CDR3 is 14 residues long. CDR3 sequence reads: CASSLSSRATEAFF. The CDR3 coding sequence is TGTGCCAGCAGCTTAAGCAGCAGGGCCACTGAAGCTTTCTTT.

The sample holds a few counts of this clone. V gene TRBV7-2 combines with J gene TRBJ1-2, with 9 bases fitting TRBD1. The CDR3 is made up of 14 amino acids. V lost 2 bases, J lost 14 bases, and 12 bases stayed unmatched. Germline V lookup: CDR1 SGHTA, CDR2 FQGNSA. For the CDR3, the DNA is TGTGCCAGCAGCTTATTCCGGGACAGGGCCCCTCAGACCTTC. It encodes CASSLFRDRAPQTF.

V and J are TRBV5-6 and TRBJ2-5; 12 positions match TRBD2. The V gene's germline CDR1 is SGHDT and CDR2 YYEEEE. This CDR3 has 15 amino acids. The V segment lost 2 bases and the J segment 3 bases; nucleotides outside the gene matches: 2. Here the CDR3 DNA reads TGTGCCAGCAGCTTAGGACTAGCGGGGAAAGAGACCCAGTACTTC. Amino acid sequence: CASSLGLAGKETQYF.

CDR3 residues: CASSLAPDIIGGYTF. CDR3 DNA sequence: TGCGCCAGCAGCTTGGCCCCCGACATTATTGGTGGCTACACCTTC. The chain has TRBV5-1 and TRBJ1-2; D is unresolved. CDR3 size: 15 residues. The V end lost 0 bases, the J end lost 7 bases, and 16 bases lay between the germline ends. From germline, CDR1 is SGHRS and CDR2 YFSETQ.

The chain has TRBV6-5 and TRBJ1-1; no reliable D call. The CDR3 sequence is 11 residues long. V dropped 8 bases and J dropped 0 bases, with 4 bases sitting between them. Germline V gene lookup returns CDR1 MNHEY and CDR2 SVGAGI. CDR3 loop: CASPMNTEAFF. DNA for the CDR3: TGTGCCAGCCCAATGAACACTGAAGCTTTCTTT.

The chain joins TRBV24-1 to TRBJ2-1, with D perhaps matching TRBD1 (5 bases). The CDR3 has 12 amino acids. Trimming pared 12 bases from V and 5 bases from J, leaving 13 bases between. Per the germline V gene, CDR1 is KGHDR and CDR2 is SFDVKD. CDR3 in amino acids: CAPDGQHNEQFF. CDR3 DNA sequence: TGTGCCCCCGACGGACAACACAATGAGCAGTTCTTC.

This rearrangement joins TRBV18 to TRBJ2-2; 7 bases align to TRBD1. The V gene's germline CDR1 is KGHSH and CDR2 LQKENI. CDR3 length equals 15 residues. Trimming cost V 4 bases and J 3 bases; bases outside gene matches: 5. The CDR3 sequence is CASSLYRGDTGELFF. The CDR3 DNA follows: TGTGCCAGCTCACTCTACAGGGGAGACACCGGGGAGCTGTTTTTT.

The chain is built from TRBV2 and TRBJ1-2, with TRBD1 matching 10 bases. Germline V gives CDR1 SNHLY, CDR2 FYNNEI. CDR3 length: 13 amino acids. Trimming at V came to 11 bases and at J to 4 bases, leaving 7 bases not matched to a gene. CDR3 loop: CAGRTGGAYGYTF. The CDR3, as DNA: TGTGCCGGGAGGACAGGGGGAGCCTATGGCTACACCTTC. The full variable domain, completed using reference TRBV2 and TRBJ1-2, is EPEVTQTPSHQVTQMGQEVILRCVPISNHLYFYWYRQILGQKVEFLVSFYNNEISEKSEIFDDQFSVERPDGSNFTLKIRSTKLEDSAMYFCAGRTGGAYGYTFGSGTRLTVV.

The genes are TRBV6-4 and TRBJ1-6; 7 nucleotides line up with TRBD1. After removal of 6 bases from V and 6 bases from J, the junction contained 5 bases not matched to a gene. Germline CDR1 MRHNA, CDR2 SNTAGT. The CDR3 has 14 residues. As DNA, the CDR3 is TGTGCCAGCAGCGGGGGACAGATTAATTCACCCCTCCACTTT. Its translation: CASSGGQINSPLHF.

This chain joins TRBV2 and TRBJ2-5; TRBD1 is a possible D gene (5 bases). The CDR3 covers 12 residues. The ends were cut back, 8 bases at V and 3 bases at J, with 10 bases in the middle. Germline CDR1 and CDR2: SNHLY and FYNNEI. The CDR3 here is CASFLDKETQYF. The CDR3 nucleotides read TGTGCCAGCTTTTTGGACAAAGAGACCCAGTACTTC. The variable domain in full, completed from reference TRBV2 and TRBJ2-5, reads EPEVTQTPSHQVTQMGQEVILRCVPISNHLYFYWYRQILGQKVEFLVSFYNNEISEKSEIFDDQFSVERPDGSNFTLKIRSTKLEDSAMYFCASFLDKETQYFGPGTRLLVL.

This rearrangement joins TRBV5-1 to TRBJ2-1, with 9 nucleotides matching TRBD2. After removal of 4 bases from V and 2 bases from J, the junction contained 7 bases not matched to a gene. Per germline, CDR1 SGHRS and CDR2 YFSETQ. The CDR3 runs 16 residues. The CDR3 DNA sequence: TGCGCCAGCAGCCCGGTAGCGGGGGATACCTACAATGAGCAGTTCTTC. This translates into CASSPVAGDTYNEQFF.

The chain uses TRBV6-6 and TRBJ2-3; 7 bases are shared with TRBD2. J gave up 1 base and V 6 bases, and 4 bases lay outside the gene matches. This CDR3 region has 14 residues. Germline lookup yields CDR1 MNHNY and CDR2 SVGAGI (reference sequence). The CDR3 sequence: CASSRGGGTDTQYF. The CDR3 bases are TGTGCCAGCAGCCGCGGGGGAGGCACAGATACGCAGTATTTT.

The genes are TRBV2 and TRBJ2-3; D may be TRBD2 (7 bases). V lost 11 bases and J 2 bases, leaving 14 bases between the germline ends. Germline CDR1 reads SNHLY; CDR2 reads FYNNEI. The CDR3 extends over 13 amino acids. The CDR3 loop reads CAAGDTYTDTQYF. In DNA form, the CDR3 reads TGTGCCGCGGGGGACACCTACACAGATACGCAGTATTTT.

The chain couples TRBV9 to TRBJ2-3; 8 bases map to TRBD1. CDR1 is SGDLS and CDR2 is YYNGEE in the germline V gene. With 4 bases clipped from V and 2 bases from J, the junction kept 3 bases outside the gene matches. This CDR3 is built from 14 residues. The CDR3 here is CASSLDRDTDTQYF. The CDR3 DNA reads as TGTGCCAGCAGCTTGGACAGGGACACAGATACGCAGTATTTT.